A single sample is the source of the 12 T cell receptor beta chains below, sequenced in a study of CD8 T cells in Susac syndrome. RNA, at roughly 0.45 to 1 ug, was reverse transcribed with random hexamers. TCRdb reprocessed the immunoSEQ multiplex PCR reads with MiXCR, giving one entry per CDR3 protein. The top ten hold 0.09% to 0.1% of the sample, which has approximately 190,000 distinct CDR3 sequences, approximately 95% seen once. What was sequenced was CD4+ T cells from PBMCs. The source is a human donor with Susac syndrome.

The chain joins TRBV6-1 to TRBJ1-2; D is ambiguous. V was clipped by 3 bases and J by 7 bases, with 12 bases between them. The V gene's germline CDR1 is MNHNS and CDR2 SASEGT. CDR3 length equals 13 residues. CDR3: CASSEDPWSGYTF. CDR3 sequence (DNA): TGTGCCAGCAGTGAGGATCCCTGGAGTGGCTACACCTTC.

The V and J genes are TRBV19 and TRBJ2-2; D not certain. Trimming took 10 bases from V and 2 from J, leaving 17 bases between them. CDR3 length: 15 amino acids. Germline V lookup: CDR1 LNHDA, CDR2 SQIVND (reference sequence). The CDR3 sequence: CAIQDGLSNTGELFF. In nucleotides, the CDR3 is TGTGCCATCCAGGACGGGCTGAGCAACACCGGGGAGCTGTTTTTT.

J is TRBJ2-2 and V is TRBV5-1; 10 positions agree with TRBD1. CDR3 length: 16 residues. Per the germline V gene, CDR1 is SGHRS and CDR2 is YFSETQ. Trimming at V came to 7 bases and at J to 2 bases, leaving 8 bases not matched to a gene. The CDR3 loop is CASGTLTGGNTGELFF. CDR3 nucleotide sequence: TGCGCCAGCGGGACTTTGACAGGGGGCAACACCGGGGAGCTGTTTTTT.

This chain uses TRBV12-3 or TRBV12-4 with TRBJ1-6, with D perhaps matching TRBD1 (5 bases). The CDR3 runs to 14 residues. Trimming took off 3 bases at V and 8 bases at J, with 11 bases between the two ends. CDR3 DNA sequence: TGTGCCAGCAGTTTGACCCGGGGCCATTCACCCCTCCACTTT. It codes for CASSLTRGHSPLHF.

V is TRBV6-2 or TRBV6-3 and J is TRBJ2-2; no clear D. Germline assignment: CDR1 MNHEY and CDR2 SVGEGT. CDR3 size: 13 residues. Trimming cost V 2 bases and J 7 bases, with 8 bases left between them. The chain's CDR3 is CASSYGLLGELFF. The DNA for the CDR3 is TGTGCCAGCAGTTACGGCCTACTCGGGGAGCTGTTTTTT.

The chain links TRBV27 to TRBJ1-5; maybe TRBD1 (5 bases). Germline V gene lookup returns CDR1 MNHEY and CDR2 SMNVEV (reference sequence). The CDR3 extends over 16 amino acids. Trimming pared 2 bases from V and 7 bases from J, leaving 18 bases between. CDR3: CASSLKSSPPGQPQHF. DNA for the CDR3: TGTGCCAGCAGTTTAAAATCCAGTCCCCCAGGGCAGCCCCAGCATTTT.

The CDR3 DNA reads TGTGCCAGTAGTAGAGTCCAGAACACTGAAGCTTTCTTT. Translation gives CASSRVQNTEAFF. The chain couples TRBV19 to TRBJ1-1; no reliable D call. This CDR3 region has 13 residues. V lost 4 bases, J lost 1 base, and 7 bases lay in between. Per germline, CDR1 LNHDA and CDR2 SQIVND (reference sequence). Based on the CDR3 plus reference TRBV19 and TRBJ1-1, the full variable domain is DGGITQSPKYLFRKEGQNVTLSCEQNLNHDAMYWYRQDPGQGLRLIYYSQIVNDFQKGDIAEGYSVSREKKESFPLTVTSAQKNPTAFYLCASSRVQNTEAFFGQGTRLTVV.

This chain uses TRBV7-8 with TRBJ1-1; the D gene is possibly TRBD1 (5 bases). This CDR3 has 13 amino acids. Germline CDR1 is SGHVS and CDR2 is FQNEAQ. V dropped 0 bases and J dropped 6 bases, with 8 bases sitting between them. CDR3 bases: TGTGCCAGCAGCTTAGCGGGGGTCCCTGAAGCTTTCTTT. This codes for CASSLAGVPEAFF.

The V gene is TRBV25-1, the J gene TRBJ1-6, with D hard to call. Germline lookup yields CDR1 MGHDK and CDR2 SYGVNS. Between the trimmed V and J ends, which lost 4 bases and 0 bases, there was a span of 13 bases. The length of the CDR3 is 17 residues. Written as DNA, the CDR3 is TGTGCCAGCAGTGCGGCACAGATTAGCTCCTATAATTCACCCCTCCACTTT. Translating gives CASSAAQISSYNSPLHF.

This chain uses TRBV6-2 or TRBV6-3 with TRBJ1-1; no reliable D call. The CDR3 spans 13 residues. Germline CDR1 and CDR2: MNHEY and SVGEGT. Between the trimmed V and J ends, which lost 7 bases and 1 base, there was a span of 10 bases. The CDR3 is CASTLDGNTEAFF. The CDR3 DNA reads TGTGCCAGCACCCTCGACGGGAACACTGAAGCTTTCTTT.

V and J are TRBV7-8 and TRBJ1-5; D unresolved. Trimming removed 5 bases at V and 4 bases at J, with 15 bases between. Germline V gene data show CDR1 as SGHVS and CDR2 as FQNEAQ. CDR3 length: 15 residues. The CDR3 spells CASSPNRPSNQPQHF. Written as DNA, the CDR3 is TGTGCCAGCAGCCCTAACCGACCGTCAAATCAGCCCCAGCATTTT.

V and J are TRBV3-1 and TRBJ2-1; a possible D gene is TRBD1 (6 bases). V was shortened by 5 bases and J by 9 bases, with 17 bases between the two germline ends. Germline values: CDR1 LGHDT, CDR2 YNNKEL (reference sequence). The CDR3 runs 14 residues. The CDR3 sequence is CASSSRTGYSEQFF. In DNA, the CDR3 is TGTGCCAGCAGCTCCCGAACAGGGTATAGTGAGCAGTTCTTC.